A single TCR beta chain is shown here with its context. These data originate in a study of CD8+ T cells in alopecia areata. Treatment of the sample: oral pan-JAK inhibitor, 5-10 mg twice daily. Germline assignment: CDR1 MNHEY and CDR2 SMNVEV (reference sequence). The CDR3 has 13 amino acids. Trimming took off 4 bases at V and 3 bases at J, with 10 bases between the two ends. RNA, once extracted, was reverse transcribed into cDNA for use as the sequencing template. Data came from immunoSEQ multiplex PCR; TCRdb stores just in-frame clones and leaves some out. Of some 150,000 clones in the sample, 86% were seen once.

This chain joins TRBV27 and TRBJ2-7; D remains ambiguous. This receptor was obtained from a human donor with alopecia areata. The material sequenced was CD8+ T cells sorted from blood, taken at week 4, from a patient treated with tofacitinib. CDR3 sequence (DNA): TGTGCCAGCAGTTCACACGGGTTCTACGAGCAGTACTTC. Translating it yields CASSSHGFYEQYF.